Below are 16 T cell receptor beta chains sequenced from a single sample in a study of a mutant IDH1 vaccine in newly diagnosed glioma. Assay used: immunoSEQ multiplex PCR; TCRdb lists only in-frame clones, some missing. The table records 77,000 or so clones, around four fifths of them present only once. These receptors lack a known antigen. Time point here: week 47, end of study. Vaccination comprised doses that each held 300 ug of mutant IDH1 20-mer peptide, plus topical imiquimod. Sequencing was performed on PBMCs, taken from a glioma patient whose treatment included an IDH1 peptide vaccine. Receptors were obtained from a man aged 35 to 55 with glioma.

The genes are TRBV5-6 and TRBJ2-3, with TRBD2 matching over 9 bases. Germline assignment: CDR1 SGHDT and CDR2 YYEEEE. The CDR3 runs 15 residues. Trimming cost V 5 bases and J 3 bases; bases outside gene matches: 7. CDR3 DNA: TGTGCCAGCAGAGCAGCGGGAGGAGGGACAGATACGCAGTATTTT. This translates into CASRAAGGGTDTQYF. Variable domain in full (rest from reference TRBV5-6 and TRBJ2-3): DAGVTQSPTHLIKTRGQQVTLRCSPKSGHDTVSWYQQALGQGPQFIFQYYEEEERQRGNFPDRFSGHQFPNYSSELNVNALLLGDSALYLCASRAAGGGTDTQYFGPGTRLTVL.

The CDR3 bases are TGCGCCAGCAGCCTCCCTCGGGCGGCTAGCGGGGCCGGGGAGCTGTTTTTT. It codes for CASSLPRAASGAGELFF. V gene TRBV4-1 combines with J gene TRBJ2-2; TRBD2 matches at 9 bases. J lost 6 bases, V lost 4 bases, and 12 bases had no gene match. In germline, CDR1 is MGHRA, CDR2 YSYEKL. The CDR3 length is 17 residues.

This chain links TRBV9 with TRBJ2-5; D not resolved. V was pared by 3 bases and J by 2 bases, with 11 bases between. Germline-derived CDR1 and CDR2 are SGDLS and YYNGEE. This CDR3 region has 14 residues. CDR3 nucleotide sequence: TGTGCCAGCAGCGCTGGTGGAAAACAAGAGACCCAGTACTTC. This encodes CASSAGGKQETQYF.

This clone was counted once. The CDR3 region is CASRPSRIYNEQFF. The CDR3 coding sequence is TGTGCCAGTAGGCCTAGCAGGATTTACAATGAGCAGTTCTTC. The V and J genes are TRBV19 and TRBJ2-1, with D possibly TRBD2 on 5 matching bases. The CDR3 has 14 residues. Germline CDR1 and CDR2: LNHDA and SQIVND (reference sequence). V was pared by 6 bases and J by 4 bases, with 13 bases between.

The sample holds a few counts of this clone. V gene TRBV19 combines with J gene TRBJ1-1, with 7 nucleotides matching TRBD1. In germline, CDR1 is LNHDA, CDR2 SQIVND (reference sequence). The CDR3 extends over 15 amino acids. The V segment lost 3 bases and the J segment 6 bases; nucleotides outside the gene matches: 10. Written as DNA, the CDR3 is TGTGCCAGTAGTATCGGACAGGCTGGGGAGGCTGAAGCTTTCTTT. As protein: CASSIGQAGEAEAFF.

The rearrangement uses TRBV4-2 and TRBJ2-1; 10 positions agree with TRBD2. The CDR3 is 18 amino acids. With V trimmed by 1 base and J by 7 bases, 13 bases remained unmatched. CDR1 is LGHNA, CDR2 YNFKEQ, per germline. The CDR3 loop reads CASSQGAGGLTVKNEQFF. The CDR3 DNA follows: TGTGCCAGCAGCCAAGGAGCGGGGGGGCTAACGGTAAAAAATGAGCAGTTCTTC.

The gene calls are TRBV5-5 and TRBJ2-5; no reliable D call. Germline V gene data show CDR1 as SGHKS and CDR2 as YYEKEE (reference sequence). The CDR3 is 16 amino acids. V lost 4 bases to trimming and J lost 5 bases, with 21 bases between them. The CDR3 coding sequence is TGTGCCAGCAGCGTACTTATCGGGCCCCTCAAGGAGACCCAGTACTTC. Amino acids: CASSVLIGPLKETQYF.

J is TRBJ1-2 and V is TRBV6-5; TRBD1 agrees at 8 bases. With V trimmed by 4 bases and J by 6 bases, 7 bases remained unmatched. The germline V gene encodes CDR1 MNHEY and CDR2 SVGAGI. The CDR3 is 14 amino acids. The CDR3 is CASSLTQGENGYTF. CDR3 DNA: TGTGCCAGCAGTTTAACACAGGGGGAGAATGGCTACACCTTC.

This chain connects TRBV4-2 to TRBJ2-1, with D perhaps TRBD2 (6 bases). Per the germline V gene, CDR1 is LGHNA and CDR2 is YNFKEQ. This CDR3 has 19 amino acids. V shed 1 base and J shed 0 bases, with 19 bases lying between them. Written as DNA, the CDR3 is TGTGCCAGCAGCCAAGGGGCGAGACGAGCGGGCGGCTCCTACAATGAGCAGTTCTTC. It translates to CASSQGARRAGGSYNEQFF.

This clone was seen only a few times. This chain connects TRBV5-4 to TRBJ1-2; no firm D call. From germline, CDR1 is SGHNT and CDR2 YYREEE (reference sequence). The germline V and J ends were trimmed by 0 bases and 0 bases, with 6 bases remaining between them. This CDR3 has 14 amino acids. The CDR3 here is CASSLVRANYGYTF. The CDR3 coding sequence is TGTGCCAGCAGCTTGGTAAGGGCTAACTATGGCTACACCTTC. Full variable domain (outside the CDR3, taken from reference TRBV5-4 and TRBJ1-2): ETGVTQSPTHLIKTRGQQVTLRCSSQSGHNTVSWYQQALGQGPQFIFQYYREEENGRGNFPPRFSGLQFPNYSSELNVNALELDDSALYLCASSLVRANYGYTFGSGTRLTVV.

Only one count was recorded for this clone. The rearrangement uses TRBV10-2 and TRBJ2-1; no clear D. CDR1 is WSHSY and CDR2 is SAAADI in the germline V gene. V shed 6 bases and J shed 5 bases, with 5 bases lying between them. This CDR3 comprises 11 residues. In nucleotides, the CDR3 is TGCGCCAGCAGCGGACACAATGAGCAGTTCTTC. This encodes CASSGHNEQFF.

The chain combines TRBV2 with TRBJ2-7; D gene unclear. This CDR3 contains 12 residues. The ends were cut back, 6 bases at V and 2 bases at J, with 8 bases in the middle. Germline CDR1 and CDR2: SNHLY and FYNNEI. CDR3 protein: CASRAGPYEQYF. The CDR3 nucleotides are TGTGCCAGCAGGGCCGGGCCCTACGAGCAGTACTTC.

The V and J genes are TRBV27 and TRBJ2-7; the match to TRBD2 covers 7 bases. The CDR3 consists of 14 residues. V was pared by 6 bases and J by 2 bases, with 7 bases of the junction left unmatched. Per the germline V gene, CDR1 is MNHEY and CDR2 is SMNVEV (reference sequence). CDR3: CASSPSGEAYEQYF. CDR3 DNA sequence: TGTGCCAGCAGCCCCAGCGGGGAAGCCTACGAGCAGTACTTC.

The rearrangement links TRBV11-2 to TRBJ1-2, with no clear D. This CDR3 has 13 amino acids. Germline V CDR1 and CDR2: SGHAT, FQNNGV. Trimming took 1 base from V and 6 from J, leaving 9 bases between them. CDR3 sequence reads: CASSLGRANGYTF. The CDR3, as DNA: TGTGCCAGCAGCTTAGGTAGGGCTAATGGCTACACCTTC.

The CDR3 protein is CSVEDWSKAEGYEQYF. Written as DNA, the CDR3 is TGCAGCGTTGAAGATTGGAGTAAGGCGGAAGGGTACGAGCAGTACTTC. The genes are TRBV29-1 and TRBJ2-7, with D hard to call. Germline V lookup: CDR1 SQVTM, CDR2 ANQGSEA. V lost 0 bases to trimming and J lost 4 bases, with 19 bases between them. The CDR3 is 16 amino acids.

This sequence joins TRBV5-4 and TRBJ1-2, with 11 bases aligning to TRBD1. V gave up 0 bases and J gave up 6 bases; unmatched junction bases: 1. Germline CDR1 reads SGHNT; CDR2 reads YYREEE (reference sequence). The CDR3 spans 14 residues. CDR3 protein: CASSLGDRGNGYTF. The CDR3 coding sequence is TGTGCCAGCAGCTTGGGGGACAGGGGGAATGGCTACACCTTC.